Below, 3 T cell receptor beta chains from the same sample are listed, as sequenced in a study of blood T cell repertoires in COVID-19. Here immunoSEQ multiplex PCR was the method, and the copy in TCRdb shows in-frame clones only, minus some. The sample has some 390,000 clones, roughly nine tenths seen once. The sequenced material came from PBMCs or T cells enriched from blood (not recorded which). The origin of the receptors is a young man who had recovered from COVID-19.

The V and J genes are TRBV13 and TRBJ1-4; D is perhaps TRBD1 (6 bases). This CDR3 comprises 16 residues. The V end was cut by 3 bases, the J end by 12 bases, with 23 bases between. Germline V gene lookup returns CDR1 PRHDT and CDR2 FYEKMQ (reference sequence). For the CDR3, the DNA is TGTGCCAGCAGCTTCACCGATAACGATTCCGGGACACAACTGTTTTTT. Its protein is CASSFTDNDSGTQLFF.

This sequence joins TRBV13 and TRBJ2-1; D perhaps matches TRBD2 (6 bases). The CDR3 runs 14 residues. The germline V gene encodes CDR1 PRHDT and CDR2 FYEKMQ (reference sequence). Trimming stripped 4 bases from V and 7 bases from J, with 14 bases between. Written as DNA, the CDR3 is TGTGCCAGCAGCTCTAGGGAGGTTGGAAATGAGCAGTTCTTC. This sequence encodes CASSSREVGNEQFF.

This clone was seen only once. The J gene is TRBJ2-7, the V gene TRBV7-2; 9 bases agree with TRBD1. The CDR3 is made up of 15 amino acids. CDR1 is SGHTA and CDR2 is FQGNSA in the germline V gene. With V trimmed by 5 bases and J by 7 bases, 12 bases remained unmatched. The chain's CDR3 is CASSLRDRATREQYF. In nucleotides, the CDR3 is TGTGCCAGCAGCCTCCGGGACAGGGCCACTCGGGAGCAGTACTTC.